This T cell receptor (beta chain) originates from a study of blood T cells in healthy people across ages (dated by TCRdb to the mid-2010s). Broadly, across the study: In model experiments, template switching captured roughly one uniquely barcoded TCR beta cDNA molecule for every two T cells. For two donors (one aged 18 to 29 and one aged 80 or older), the study analyzed two additional independent replicas of 1 million unique cDNA reads from the same blood draw. Age-related changes in TCR beta repertoire diversity were measured in the study by deep sequencing normalized with unique cDNA molecular identifiers. Donors were grouped into four age groups: young (average roughly 16 years), middle-aged (39), aged (around 60) and long-lived (less than 85).

The CDR3, cysteine through phenylalanine, is 17 amino acids long. Just CDR3 DNA is preserved here, 51 bases in frame from base 1. Trimming costs V 1 base and J 8 bases, and their ends lie 20 bases apart. As concerns this clonotype: Its target antigen remains unknown. The input lacks base qualities; no much larger clone sits a single base away.

Points the paper makes about the study in general: Compared with the aged group, more naive CD4+ T cells, fewer expanded clones and increased TCR diversity were shown by the long-lived group, suggesting age selection. Conclusive comparison of naive and antigen-experienced compartments was prevented by the profiling of bulk unsorted PBMCs. The percentage of naive T cells measured by flow cytometry correlated strongly with observed TCR beta diversity. Total diversity estimates from one million sequenced T cells were considered lower bounds and underestimates. Because donor CMV infection status was unknown, age-related changes in expanded clonotypes were potentially confounded. Observed TCR beta diversity per million T cells fell roughly linearly with age, and a significant reduction was already apparent by age about 38.

Systemically healthy Caucasian individuals from Russia, approximately 39 in total and aged about 6 to 90 years, were included as donors. Roughly 10 milliliters of peripheral blood were drawn from each donor into EDTA-treated Vacutainer tubes. Ficoll-Paque density-gradient centrifugation was used to isolate PBMCs, with at least 6.5 million per sample. Total RNA was extracted from PBMCs with Trizol reagent, with at least 5 micrograms obtained per sample. Naive CD45RAhigh/CD27high T cell percentages were measured by flow cytometry on a PBMC aliquot from every donor. The library relied on 5' RACE. TCRdb names Illumina HiSeq 2500 as the instrument used. A second PCR of about 6 to 12 cycles was run with a J-beta primer mix and a sample-barcoded 5' primer. Each TCR beta cDNA molecule received a unique molecular identifier from a template-switch 5' adaptor carrying 12 random nucleotides. Each sample yielded at least 2.5 million CDR3-containing paired-end reads. First-strand cDNA synthesis was performed from all RNA using the Mint cDNA synthesis kit, with priming by a TRBC-specific oligonucleotide. All cDNA was treated with uracil-DNA glycosylase and then went through a first 18-cycle PCR with the universal primers M1SS and BC2_uni_R. The authors' analysis ran thus. Each sample was normalized by randomly selecting 1 million high-quality reads, each carrying a distinct molecular identifier. Instead of being binned into consensus sequences, reads that shared molecular identifiers were thrown out. MiTCR, with a Q25 quality threshold and the strictest error-elimination algorithm, was used for CDR3 identification, clonotype clustering and error correction. A nonparametric unseen species model using Euler transformation provided a lower-bound estimate of total TCR beta diversity. TCRdb reprocessed the public reads (quality trimming at Q25 with fastp, clone calling with MiXCR) and kept in-frame beta chains. All rows with the same CDR3 protein become a single entry with the most common DNA and genes. Clone size and V and J calls follow TCRdb, not the original study. Within this sample are around 800,000 distinct CDR3 sequences, with roughly 24% of them counted one time only. Around 2.9% of the sample rests with the top ten.

These data also formed part of another study, on T cells of mothers and their children. The second investigation adds: The donors were nine systemically healthy Caucasian individuals, made up of three mothers and their six children. cDNA synthesis consumed the entire amount of extracted RNA, loaded at roughly 1.5 ug RNA in each 15 ul reaction. In the second PCR, sample barcodes and 2-4 random nucleotides were introduced via the M1S primer. Over 8 million TCR beta CDR3 reads were obtained for each mother, and 2.5 million to 3.5 million reads were obtained for each child. Thymic selection shapes the output of TCR recombination in a similar way in related and unrelated pairs, and inherited differences have a minor effect. Normalized repertoire overlap in related mother-child pairs was always slightly higher than in unrelated mother-child pairs, but the difference was never significant. No persistent microchimeric T cell clones were found, with a detection sensitivity of approximately 95 clones per million clonotypes. The study used deep NGS to compare TCR beta repertoires of mothers and children, seeking features distinguishing related mother-child pairs from unrelated individuals. The mean age was around 42 +/- 4 years for the mothers and approximately 11 +/- 4 years for the children. After adapter ligation was performed with NEBNext reagents, the libraries were sequenced on an Illumina HiSeq 2000 with 100+100 nt paired-end reads. Mother and child libraries were prepared a month apart and sequenced in separate runs to prevent cross-contamination. For each donor, between roughly 500,000 and 2,100,000 distinct TCR beta clonotypes were identified. Naive TCR beta clonotypes were estimated from low-frequency clonotypes matched to each donor's FACS-determined naive share, without sorting.

The chain uses TRBV12-3 or TRBV12-4 and TRBJ1-4; the D gene is not confidently resolved. This clonotype was sampled from a boy under 18 in good health. Sequenced: blood. CDR3 region: CASSLEVSVPLREKLFF. The sequenced DNA is TGTGCCAGCAGTTTAGAGGTGTCGGTACCATTGCGGGAAAAACTGTTTTTT.